What follows are 8 T cell receptor beta chains derived from one specimen sequenced in a study of blood T cell repertoires in COVID-19. The assay was immunoSEQ multiplex PCR, and TCRdb's table has in-frame clones only and misses some. Here the sample spans some 41,000 clones, approximately 90% being singletons. Material: peripheral blood. The receptors shown here come from a human donor in a cohort sampled during active COVID-19.

The chain employs TRBV7-9 and TRBJ2-3; 8 bases fit TRBD2. The V gene's germline CDR1 is SEHNR and CDR2 FQNEAQ (reference sequence). V lost 0 bases to trimming and J lost 4 bases; unmatched junction nucleotides: 3. There are 15 residues in the CDR3. Written as DNA, the CDR3 is TGTGCCAGCAGCTTAGCGAGCGGGGGTGCAGATACGCAGTATTTT. This encodes CASSLASGGADTQYF. Filled out from reference TRBV7-9 and TRBJ2-3, the complete variable domain reads DTGVSQNPRHKITKRGQNVTFRCDPISEHNRLYWYRQTLGQGPEFLTYFQNEAQLEKSRLLSDRFSAERPKGSFSTLEIQRTEQGDSAMYLCASSLASGGADTQYFGPGTRLTVL.

The CDR3 bases are TGTGCCAGCAGCCAAGGCCACAGGGGGCTGAACACTGAAGCTTTCTTT. This codes for CASSQGHRGLNTEAFF. V is TRBV3-1 (or the pseudogene TRBV3-2) and J is TRBJ1-1; 9 bases agree with TRBD1. V was pared by 1 base and J by 0 bases, with 3 bases of the junction left unmatched. CDR1 is LGHDT and CDR2 is YNNKEL in the germline V gene (reference sequence). The CDR3 consists of 16 residues.

The chain carries TRBV5-6 and TRBJ2-5, with TRBD2 matching 8 bases. The CDR3 totals 14 residues. The germline V gene has CDR1 SGHDT and CDR2 YYEEEE. Trimming at V came to 5 bases and at J to 4 bases, leaving 7 bases not matched to a gene. The CDR3 sequence: CASSDRGGPETQYF. CDR3 bases: TGTGCCAGCAGTGATCGGGGGGGCCCAGAGACCCAGTACTTC.

This chain joins TRBV4-1 and TRBJ2-2; 7 bases map to TRBD2. The CDR3 runs to 14 residues. The germline gives CDR1 MGHRA, CDR2 YSYEKL. Losses at the gene ends were 5 bases for V and 6 bases for J; bases not matched to a gene: 6. The CDR3 is CASSEGRVPGELFF. In DNA, the CDR3 is TGCGCCAGCAGCGAGGGGAGGGTACCCGGGGAGCTGTTTTTT.

The V call is TRBV7-2, the J call TRBJ1-2, with TRBD1 matching 7 bases. The germline V gene encodes CDR1 SGHTA and CDR2 FQGNSA. The CDR3 extends over 15 amino acids. The trim removed 1 base at V and 8 bases at J, leaving 10 bases unmatched. CDR3 residues: CASSLEASRGLGYTF. The CDR3 nucleotides are TGTGCCAGCAGCTTAGAGGCTAGCAGGGGGTTAGGCTACACCTTC.

The chain links TRBV11-3 to TRBJ1-6; D remains unclear. Germline loops: CDR1 SGHNT, CDR2 YENEEA. V was pared by 0 bases and J by 9 bases, with 6 bases between. The CDR3 totals 13 residues. The CDR3: CASSLDTGSPLHF. CDR3 nucleotides: TGTGCCAGCAGCTTAGATACGGGTTCACCCCTCCACTTT.

The J gene is TRBJ1-1, the V gene TRBV14, with D unresolved. Germline values: CDR1 SGHDN, CDR2 FVKESK. The CDR3 is 13 amino acids. V lost 5 bases to trimming and J lost 5 bases, with 12 bases between them. As DNA, the CDR3 is TGTGCCAGCAGCACCAGCCCCAGGACTGAAGCTTTCTTT. Translation gives CASSTSPRTEAFF.

The rearrangement links TRBV14 to TRBJ2-3, with D perhaps TRBD2 (6 bases). The V gene's germline CDR1 is SGHDN and CDR2 FVKESK. The CDR3 is 15 amino acids. The V gene lost 0 bases and the J gene lost 3 bases, with 10 bases spanning the gap. CDR3 nucleotide sequence: TGTGCCAGCAGCCAAGAGTGGGGGGATACAGATACGCAGTATTTT. Amino acid sequence: CASSQEWGDTDTQYF.